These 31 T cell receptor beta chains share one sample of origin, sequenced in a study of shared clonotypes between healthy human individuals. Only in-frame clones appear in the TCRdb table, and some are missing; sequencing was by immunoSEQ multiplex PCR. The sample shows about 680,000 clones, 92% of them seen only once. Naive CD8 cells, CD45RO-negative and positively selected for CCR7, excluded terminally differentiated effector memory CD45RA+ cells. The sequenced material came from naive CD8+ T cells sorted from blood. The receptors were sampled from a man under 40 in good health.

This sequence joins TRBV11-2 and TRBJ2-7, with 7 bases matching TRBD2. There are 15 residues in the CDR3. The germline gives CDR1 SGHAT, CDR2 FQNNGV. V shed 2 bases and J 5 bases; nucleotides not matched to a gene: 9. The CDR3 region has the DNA TGTGCCAGCAGCTTACGGTCTAGCGGAATGGACGAGCAGTACTTC. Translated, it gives CASSLRSSGMDEQYF.

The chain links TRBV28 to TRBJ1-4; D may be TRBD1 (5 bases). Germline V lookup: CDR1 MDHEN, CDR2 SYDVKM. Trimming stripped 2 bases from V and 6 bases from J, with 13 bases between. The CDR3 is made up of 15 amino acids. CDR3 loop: CASSLLTLGHEKLFF. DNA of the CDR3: TGTGCCAGCAGTTTACTCACATTGGGACATGAAAAACTGTTTTTT.

CDR3 residues: CASSSGQFSGANVLTF. Written as DNA, the CDR3 is TGTGCCAGCAGTTCGGGACAATTCTCTGGGGCCAACGTCCTGACTTTC. The chain employs TRBV28 and TRBJ2-6, with D possibly matching TRBD1 (6 bases). Trimming removed 4 bases at V and 0 bases at J, with 10 bases between. CDR3 size: 16 residues. The germline CDR1 and CDR2 sequences are MDHEN and SYDVKM.

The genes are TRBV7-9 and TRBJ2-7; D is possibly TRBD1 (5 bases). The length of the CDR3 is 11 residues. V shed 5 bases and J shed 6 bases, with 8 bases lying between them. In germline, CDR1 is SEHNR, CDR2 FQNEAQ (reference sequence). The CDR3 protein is CASSQGLEQYF. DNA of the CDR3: TGTGCCAGCAGCCAGGGTCTCGAGCAGTACTTC.

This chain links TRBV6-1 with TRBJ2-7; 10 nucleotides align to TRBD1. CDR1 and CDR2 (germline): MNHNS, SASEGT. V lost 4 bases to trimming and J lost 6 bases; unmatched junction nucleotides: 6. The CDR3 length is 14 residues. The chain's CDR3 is CASSVGTGVGEQYF. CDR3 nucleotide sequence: TGTGCCAGCAGTGTGGGGACAGGGGTTGGCGAGCAGTACTTC.

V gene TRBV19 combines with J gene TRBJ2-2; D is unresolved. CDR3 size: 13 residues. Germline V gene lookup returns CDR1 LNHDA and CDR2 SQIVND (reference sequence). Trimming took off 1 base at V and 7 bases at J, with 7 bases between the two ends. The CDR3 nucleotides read TGTGCCAGTAGTATAGTTCTGAACGGGGAGCTGTTTTTT. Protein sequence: CASSIVLNGELFF.

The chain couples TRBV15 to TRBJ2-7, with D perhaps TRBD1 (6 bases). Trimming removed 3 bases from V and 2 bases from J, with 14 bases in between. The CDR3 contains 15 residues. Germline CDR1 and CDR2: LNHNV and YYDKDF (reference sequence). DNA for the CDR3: TGTGCCACCAGCAGCCGAGGGGGTCCAACCTACGAGCAGTACTTC. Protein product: CATSSRGGPTYEQYF. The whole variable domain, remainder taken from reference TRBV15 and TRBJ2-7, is DAMVIQNPRYQVTQFGKPVTLSCSQTLNHNVMYWYQQKSSQAPKLLFHYYDKDFNNEADTPDNFQSRRPNTSFCFLDIRSPGLGDTAMYLCATSSRGGPTYEQYFGPGTRLTVT.

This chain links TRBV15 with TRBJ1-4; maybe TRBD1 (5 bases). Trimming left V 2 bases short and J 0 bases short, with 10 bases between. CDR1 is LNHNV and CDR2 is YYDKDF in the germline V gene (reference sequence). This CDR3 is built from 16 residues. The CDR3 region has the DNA TGTGCCACCAGCAGAACAAGGGGTGCAACTAATGAAAAACTGTTTTTT. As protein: CATSRTRGATNEKLFF.

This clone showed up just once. Written as DNA, the CDR3 is TGTGCCAGCAGTTTTCCCGGTGACCCCATTCGGGAGACCCAGTACTTC. Translated, it gives CASSFPGDPIRETQYF. V is TRBV28 and J is TRBJ2-5, with D hard to call. Germline loops: CDR1 MDHEN, CDR2 SYDVKM. Trimming pared 3 bases from V and 5 bases from J, leaving 19 bases between. The CDR3 has 16 residues.

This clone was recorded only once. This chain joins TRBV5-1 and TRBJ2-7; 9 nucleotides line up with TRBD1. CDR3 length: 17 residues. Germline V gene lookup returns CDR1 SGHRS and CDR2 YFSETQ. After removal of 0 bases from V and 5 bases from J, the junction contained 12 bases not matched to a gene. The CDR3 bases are TGCGCCAGCAGCTTGGGGGGACAGGGTGTATACCTCCACGAGCAGTACTTC. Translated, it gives CASSLGGQGVYLHEQYF.

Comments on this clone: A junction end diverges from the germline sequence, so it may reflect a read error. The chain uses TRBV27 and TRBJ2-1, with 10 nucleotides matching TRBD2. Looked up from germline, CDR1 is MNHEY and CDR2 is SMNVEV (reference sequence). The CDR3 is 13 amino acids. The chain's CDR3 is CASTPKREGHRIF. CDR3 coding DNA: TGTGCCAGCACACCGAAGCGGGAGGGCCATAGAATCTTC.

The CDR3 is CASSPQLRRDTYQETQYF. Written as DNA, the CDR3 is TGTGCCAGCAGCCCGCAACTCCGGCGGGACACATACCAAGAGACCCAGTACTTC. This chain connects TRBV7-9 to TRBJ2-5, with D possibly being TRBD1 or TRBD2 (6 bases each). From germline, CDR1 is SEHNR and CDR2 FQNEAQ (reference sequence). V was trimmed by 5 bases and J by 0 bases, leaving 22 bases between them. The CDR3 consists of 18 residues.

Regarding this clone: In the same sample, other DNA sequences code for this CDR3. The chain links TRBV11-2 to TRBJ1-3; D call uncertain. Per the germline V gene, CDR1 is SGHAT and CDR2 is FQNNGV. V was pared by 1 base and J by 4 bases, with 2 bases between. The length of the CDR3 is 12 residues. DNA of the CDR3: TGTGCCAGCAGCTTAGGAGGAAACACCATATATTTT. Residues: CASSLGGNTIYF.

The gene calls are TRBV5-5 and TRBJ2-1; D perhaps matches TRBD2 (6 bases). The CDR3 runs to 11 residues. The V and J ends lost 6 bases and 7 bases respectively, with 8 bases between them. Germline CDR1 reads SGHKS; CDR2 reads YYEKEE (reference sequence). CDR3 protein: CASTEGNEQFF. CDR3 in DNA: TGTGCCAGCACGGAGGGGAATGAGCAGTTCTTC.

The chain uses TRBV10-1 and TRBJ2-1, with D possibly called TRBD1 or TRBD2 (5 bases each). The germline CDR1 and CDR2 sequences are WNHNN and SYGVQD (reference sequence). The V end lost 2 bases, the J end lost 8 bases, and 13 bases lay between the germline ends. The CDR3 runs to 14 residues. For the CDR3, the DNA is TGCGCCAGCAGTGAGGTCGGGACGGCTGATGAGCAGTTCTTC. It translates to CASSEVGTADEQFF.

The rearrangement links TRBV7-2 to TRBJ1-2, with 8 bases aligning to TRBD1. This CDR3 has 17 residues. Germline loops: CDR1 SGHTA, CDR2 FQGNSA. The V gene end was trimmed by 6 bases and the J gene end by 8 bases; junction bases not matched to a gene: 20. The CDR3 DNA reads TGTGCCAGCAGGGCAAAAGGACAGGGTGCGGTTGTGTGGGGCTACACCTTC. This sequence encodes CASRAKGQGAVVWGYTF.

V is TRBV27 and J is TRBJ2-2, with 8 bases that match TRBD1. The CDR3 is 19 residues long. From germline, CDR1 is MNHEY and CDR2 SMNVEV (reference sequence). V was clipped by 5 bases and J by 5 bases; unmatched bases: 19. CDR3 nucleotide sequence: TGTGCCAGCAGTCGCCCCGAGGACAGGGCCCTTCCCGAAACCGGGGAGCTGTTTTTT. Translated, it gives CASSRPEDRALPETGELFF.

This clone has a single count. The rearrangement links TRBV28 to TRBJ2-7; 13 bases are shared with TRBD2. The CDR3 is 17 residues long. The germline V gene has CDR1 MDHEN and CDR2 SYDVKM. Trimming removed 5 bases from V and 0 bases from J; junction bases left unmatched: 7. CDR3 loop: CASSLGLAGANSYEQYF. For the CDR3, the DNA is TGTGCCAGCAGTCTCGGACTAGCGGGAGCTAACTCCTACGAGCAGTACTTC.

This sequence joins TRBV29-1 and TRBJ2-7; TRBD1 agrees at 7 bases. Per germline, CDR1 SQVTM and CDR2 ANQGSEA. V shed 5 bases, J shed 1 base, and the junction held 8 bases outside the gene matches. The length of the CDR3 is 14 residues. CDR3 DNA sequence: TGCAGCGTTCTCTTCCGGGACAGATCCTACGAGCAGTACTTC. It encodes CSVLFRDRSYEQYF.

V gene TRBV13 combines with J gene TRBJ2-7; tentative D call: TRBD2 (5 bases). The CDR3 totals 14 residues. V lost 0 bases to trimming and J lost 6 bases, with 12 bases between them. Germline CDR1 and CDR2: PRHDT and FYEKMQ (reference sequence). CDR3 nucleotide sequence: TGTGCCAGCAGCTTAGGCCTCGGAGGATTCGAGCAGTACTTC. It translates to CASSLGLGGFEQYF.

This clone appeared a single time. The CDR3 DNA follows: TGTGCCAGCAGTAGAGACAGAGGAGCTGGAAACACCATATATTTT. Translation gives CASSRDRGAGNTIYF. The rearrangement uses TRBV2 and TRBJ1-3; possible D gene TRBD1, 5 bases. V lost 5 bases to trimming and J lost 2 bases, with 13 bases between them. Germline V lookup: CDR1 SNHLY, CDR2 FYNNEI. CDR3 length: 15 residues.

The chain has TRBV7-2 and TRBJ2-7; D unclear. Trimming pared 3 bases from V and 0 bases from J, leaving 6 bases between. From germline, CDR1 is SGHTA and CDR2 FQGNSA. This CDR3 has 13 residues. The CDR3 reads CASSFHGSYEQYF. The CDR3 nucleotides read TGTGCCAGCAGCTTTCATGGCTCCTACGAGCAGTACTTC.

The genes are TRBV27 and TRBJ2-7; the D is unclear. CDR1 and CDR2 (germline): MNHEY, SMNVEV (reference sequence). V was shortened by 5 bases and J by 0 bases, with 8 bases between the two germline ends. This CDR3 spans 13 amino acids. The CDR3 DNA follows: TGTGCCAGCAGTGTCGGATCCTCCTACGAGCAGTACTTC. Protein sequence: CASSVGSSYEQYF.

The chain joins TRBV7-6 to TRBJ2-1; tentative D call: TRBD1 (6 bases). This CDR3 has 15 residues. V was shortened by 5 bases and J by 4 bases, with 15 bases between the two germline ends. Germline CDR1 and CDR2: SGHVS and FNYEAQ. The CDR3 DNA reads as TGTGCCAGCAGCGAATGGCAGGGGACGTACAATGAGCAGTTCTTC. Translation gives CASSEWQGTYNEQFF.

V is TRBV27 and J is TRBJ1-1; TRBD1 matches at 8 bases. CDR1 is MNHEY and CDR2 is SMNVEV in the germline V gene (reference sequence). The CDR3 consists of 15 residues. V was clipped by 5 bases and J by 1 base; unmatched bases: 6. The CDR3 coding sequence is TGTGCCAGCAGTCCCCGCAGGGGGCCGAACACTGAAGCTTTCTTT. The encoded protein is CASSPRRGPNTEAFF.

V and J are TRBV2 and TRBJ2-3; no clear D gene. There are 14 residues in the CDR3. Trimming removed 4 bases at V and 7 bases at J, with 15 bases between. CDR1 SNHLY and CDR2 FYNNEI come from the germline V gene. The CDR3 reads CASSGYGSPNTQYF. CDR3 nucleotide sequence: TGTGCCAGCAGTGGTTATGGTTCTCCTAATACGCAGTATTTT. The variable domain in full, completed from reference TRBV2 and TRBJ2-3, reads EPEVTQTPSHQVTQMGQEVILRCVPISNHLYFYWYRQILGQKVEFLVSFYNNEISEKSEIFDDQFSVERPDGSNFTLKIRSTKLEDSAMYFCASSGYGSPNTQYFGPGTRLTVL.

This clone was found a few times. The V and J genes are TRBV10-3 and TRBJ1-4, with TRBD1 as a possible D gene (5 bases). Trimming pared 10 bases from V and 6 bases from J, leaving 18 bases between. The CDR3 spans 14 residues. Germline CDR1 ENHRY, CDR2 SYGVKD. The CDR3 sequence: CATSGSSLDEKLFF. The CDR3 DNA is TGTGCCACCTCAGGGTCTTCTCTTGATGAAAAACTGTTTTTT.

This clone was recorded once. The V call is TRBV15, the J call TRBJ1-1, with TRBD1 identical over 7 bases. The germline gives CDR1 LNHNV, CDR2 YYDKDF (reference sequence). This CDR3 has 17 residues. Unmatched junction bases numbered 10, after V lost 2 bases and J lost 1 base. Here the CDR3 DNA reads TGTGCCACCAGCAGACGACCTACCGGGACAGAGAACACTGAAGCTTTCTTT. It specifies CATSRRPTGTENTEAFF.

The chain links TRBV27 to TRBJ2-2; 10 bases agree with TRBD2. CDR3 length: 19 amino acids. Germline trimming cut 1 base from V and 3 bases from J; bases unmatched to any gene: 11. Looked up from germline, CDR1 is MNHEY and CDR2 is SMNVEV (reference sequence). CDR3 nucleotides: TGTGCCAGCAGTTTATATTGGGCTAGCGGGGGAGGGGACACCGGGGAGCTGTTTTTT. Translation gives CASSLYWASGGGDTGELFF.

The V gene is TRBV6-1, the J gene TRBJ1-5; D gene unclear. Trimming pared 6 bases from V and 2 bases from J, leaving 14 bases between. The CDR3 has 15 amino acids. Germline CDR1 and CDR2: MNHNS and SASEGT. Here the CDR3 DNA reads TGTGCCAGCAGAAGGTCAGGCGTCGGCAATCAGCCCCAGCATTTT. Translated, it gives CASRRSGVGNQPQHF.

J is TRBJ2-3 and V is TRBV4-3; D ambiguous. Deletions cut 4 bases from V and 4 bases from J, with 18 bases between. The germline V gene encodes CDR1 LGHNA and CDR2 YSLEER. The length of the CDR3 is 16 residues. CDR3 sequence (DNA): TGCGCCAGCAGCCGATACGGTTTAATAGATGCAGATACGCAGTATTTT. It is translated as CASSRYGLIDADTQYF.